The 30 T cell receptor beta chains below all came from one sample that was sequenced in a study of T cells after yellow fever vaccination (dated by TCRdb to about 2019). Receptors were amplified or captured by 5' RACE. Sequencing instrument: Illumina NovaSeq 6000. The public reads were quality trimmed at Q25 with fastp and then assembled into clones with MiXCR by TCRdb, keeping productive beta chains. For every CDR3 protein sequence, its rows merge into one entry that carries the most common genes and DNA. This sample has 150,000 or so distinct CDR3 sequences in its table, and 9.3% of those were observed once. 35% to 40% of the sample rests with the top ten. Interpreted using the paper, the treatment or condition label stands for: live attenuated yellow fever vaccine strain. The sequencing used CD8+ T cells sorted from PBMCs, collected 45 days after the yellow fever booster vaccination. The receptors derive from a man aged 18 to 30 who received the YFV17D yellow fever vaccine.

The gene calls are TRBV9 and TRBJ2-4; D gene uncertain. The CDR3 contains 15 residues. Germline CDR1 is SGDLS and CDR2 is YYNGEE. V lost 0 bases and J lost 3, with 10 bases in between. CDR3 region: CASSVEPLGKNIQYF. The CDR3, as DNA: TGTGCCAGCAGCGTAGAGCCTCTCGGCAAAAACATTCAGTACTTC.

CDR3 protein: CASALSGGGEQYV. DNA of the CDR3: TGTGCCAGCGCCTTATCGGGAGGCGGCGAGCAGTACGTC. The chain is built from TRBV25-1 and TRBJ2-7; 7 positions match TRBD2. From germline, CDR1 is MGHDK and CDR2 SYGVNS. The CDR3 loop spans 13 amino acids. The V segment lost 8 bases and the J segment 6 bases; nucleotides outside the gene matches: 10.

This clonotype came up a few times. CDR3 DNA sequence: TGTGCCAGCAGTTTTGGGGGGCTCGGTCAGCCCCAGCATTTT. Protein product: CASSFGGLGQPQHF. The chain is built from TRBV28 and TRBJ1-5; tentative D call: TRBD1 (6 bases). The CDR3 has 14 residues. The germline gives CDR1 MDHEN, CDR2 SYDVKM. V lost 3 bases and J lost 6, with 12 bases in between. The full variable domain, rest sourced from reference TRBV28 and TRBJ1-5, is DVKVTQSSRYLVKRTGEKVFLECVQDMDHENMFWYRQDPGLGLRLIYFSYDVKMKEKGDIPEGYSVSREKKERFSLILESASTNQTSMYLCASSFGGLGQPQHFGDGTRLSIL.

Here the CDR3 reads CASSFPVSGGVFNQPQHF. The CDR3 DNA is TGTGCCAGCAGCTTTCCTGTTTCAGGAGGCGTCTTCAATCAGCCCCAGCATTTT. The rearrangement links TRBV7-2 to TRBJ1-5; D is unclear. V lost 3 bases to trimming and J lost 3 bases, with 21 bases between them. The germline gives CDR1 SGHTA, CDR2 FQGNSA. CDR3 length: 18 amino acids.

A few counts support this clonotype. CDR3 region: CASILSWNTEAFF. CDR3 DNA sequence: TGTGCCAGCATCCTGTCGTGGAACACTGAAGCTTTCTTT. The chain employs TRBV5-6 and TRBJ1-1; D is unclear. Between the trimmed V and J ends, which lost 6 bases and 1 base, there was a span of 10 bases. CDR3 length equals 13 residues. CDR1 and CDR2 (germline): SGHDT, YYEEEE.

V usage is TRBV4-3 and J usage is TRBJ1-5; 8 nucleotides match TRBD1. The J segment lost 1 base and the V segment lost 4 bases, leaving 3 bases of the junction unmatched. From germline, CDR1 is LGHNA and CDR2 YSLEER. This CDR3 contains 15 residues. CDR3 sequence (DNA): TGCGCCAGCAGCCGGACAGGGCGGAGCAATCAGCCCCAGCATTTT. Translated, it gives CASSRTGRSNQPQHF.

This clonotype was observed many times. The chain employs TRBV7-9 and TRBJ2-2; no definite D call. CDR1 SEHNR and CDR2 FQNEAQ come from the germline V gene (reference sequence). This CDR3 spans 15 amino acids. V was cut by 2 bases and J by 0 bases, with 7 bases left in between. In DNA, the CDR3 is TGTGCCAGCAGCTTATCAGATGCGAACACCGGGGAGCTGTTTTTT. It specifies CASSLSDANTGELFF.

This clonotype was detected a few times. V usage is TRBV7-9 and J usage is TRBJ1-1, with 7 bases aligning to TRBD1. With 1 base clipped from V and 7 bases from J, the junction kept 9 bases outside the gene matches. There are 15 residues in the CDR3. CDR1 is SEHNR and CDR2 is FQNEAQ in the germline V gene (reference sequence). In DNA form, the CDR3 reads TGTGCCAGCAGCTTAGGCCACCAGGGGGGAATTGAAGCTTTCTTT. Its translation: CASSLGHQGGIEAFF.

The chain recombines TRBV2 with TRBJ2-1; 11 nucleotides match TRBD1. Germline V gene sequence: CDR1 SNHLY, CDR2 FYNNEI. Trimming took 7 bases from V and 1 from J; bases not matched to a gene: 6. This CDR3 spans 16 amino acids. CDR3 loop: CASNLGQGASYNEQFF. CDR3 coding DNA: TGTGCCAGCAATCTCGGACAGGGGGCGTCCTACAATGAGCAGTTCTTC.

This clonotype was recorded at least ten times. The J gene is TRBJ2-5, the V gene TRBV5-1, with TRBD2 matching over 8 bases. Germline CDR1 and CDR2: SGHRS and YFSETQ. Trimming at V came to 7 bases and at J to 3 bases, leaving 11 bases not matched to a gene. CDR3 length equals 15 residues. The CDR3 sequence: CASSPRVLAEETQYF. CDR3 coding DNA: TGCGCCAGCTCCCCGAGGGTACTAGCGGAAGAGACCCAGTACTTC. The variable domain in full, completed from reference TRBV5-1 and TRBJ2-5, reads KAGVTQTPRYLIKTRGQQVTLSCSPISGHRSVSWYQQTPGQGLQFLFEYFSETQRNKGNFPGRFSGRQFSNSRSEMNVSTLELGDSALYLCASSPRVLAEETQYFGPGTRLLVL.

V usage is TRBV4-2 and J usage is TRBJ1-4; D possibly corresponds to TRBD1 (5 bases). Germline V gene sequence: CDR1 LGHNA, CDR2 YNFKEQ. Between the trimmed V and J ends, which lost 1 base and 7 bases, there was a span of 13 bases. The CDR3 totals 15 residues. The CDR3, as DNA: TGTGCCAGCAGCCAAGTGCCAGGGAGGAGTGAAAAACTGTTTTTT. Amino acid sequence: CASSQVPGRSEKLFF.

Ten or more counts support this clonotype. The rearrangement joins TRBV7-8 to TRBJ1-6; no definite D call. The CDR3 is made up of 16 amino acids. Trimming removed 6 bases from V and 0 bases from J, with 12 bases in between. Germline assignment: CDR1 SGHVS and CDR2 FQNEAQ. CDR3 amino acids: CASRPVPSSYNSPLHF. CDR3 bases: TGTGCCAGCAGACCCGTCCCGAGCTCCTATAATTCACCCCTCCACTTT.

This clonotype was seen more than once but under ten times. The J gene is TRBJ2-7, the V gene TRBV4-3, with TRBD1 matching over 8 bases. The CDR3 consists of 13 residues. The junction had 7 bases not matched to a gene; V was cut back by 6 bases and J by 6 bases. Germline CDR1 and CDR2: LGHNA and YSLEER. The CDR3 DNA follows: TGCGCCAGCAGTTTGGACAGGGCCGGCGAGCAGTACTTC. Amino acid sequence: CASSLDRAGEQYF.

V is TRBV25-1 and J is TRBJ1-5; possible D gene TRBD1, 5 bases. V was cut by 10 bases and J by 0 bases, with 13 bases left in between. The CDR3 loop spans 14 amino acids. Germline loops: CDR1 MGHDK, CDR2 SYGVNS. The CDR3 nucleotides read TGTGCCACCCGACAGAAATATAGCAATCAGCCCCAGCATTTT. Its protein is CATRQKYSNQPQHF.

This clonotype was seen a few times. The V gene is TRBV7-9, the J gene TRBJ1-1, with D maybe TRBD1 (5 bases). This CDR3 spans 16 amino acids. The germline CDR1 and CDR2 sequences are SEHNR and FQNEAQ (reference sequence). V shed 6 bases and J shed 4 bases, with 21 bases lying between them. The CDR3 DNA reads TGTGCCAGCAGGGGGACTTCTACCGTACTGGCCACTGAAGCTTTCTTT. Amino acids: CASRGTSTVLATEAFF.

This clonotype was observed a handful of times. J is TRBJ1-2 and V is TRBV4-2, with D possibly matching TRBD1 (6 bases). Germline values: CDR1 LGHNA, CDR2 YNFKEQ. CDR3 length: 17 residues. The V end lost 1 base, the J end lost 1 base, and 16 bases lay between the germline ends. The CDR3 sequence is CASSQVPLEDSNYGYTF. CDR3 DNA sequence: TGTGCCAGCAGCCAAGTCCCCCTCGAGGACAGTAACTATGGCTACACCTTC.

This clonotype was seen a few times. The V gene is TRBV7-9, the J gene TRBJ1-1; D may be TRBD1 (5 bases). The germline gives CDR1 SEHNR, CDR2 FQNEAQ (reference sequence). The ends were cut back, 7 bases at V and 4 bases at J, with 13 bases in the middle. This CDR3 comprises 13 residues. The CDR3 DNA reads TGTGCCAGCACCCCGGGGGTGGGCACTGAAGCTTTCTTT. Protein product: CASTPGVGTEAFF. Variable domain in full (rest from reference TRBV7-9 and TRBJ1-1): DTGVSQNPRHKITKRGQNVTFRCDPISEHNRLYWYRQTLGQGPEFLTYFQNEAQLEKSRLLSDRFSAERPKGSFSTLEIQRTEQGDSAMYLCASTPGVGTEAFFGQGTRLTVV.

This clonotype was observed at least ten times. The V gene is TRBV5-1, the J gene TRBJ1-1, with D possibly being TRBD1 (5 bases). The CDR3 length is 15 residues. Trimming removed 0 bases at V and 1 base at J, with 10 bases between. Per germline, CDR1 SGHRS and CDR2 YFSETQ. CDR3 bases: TGCGCCAGCAGCTTGGCCCCTACAGGGAACACTGAAGCTTTCTTT. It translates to CASSLAPTGNTEAFF.

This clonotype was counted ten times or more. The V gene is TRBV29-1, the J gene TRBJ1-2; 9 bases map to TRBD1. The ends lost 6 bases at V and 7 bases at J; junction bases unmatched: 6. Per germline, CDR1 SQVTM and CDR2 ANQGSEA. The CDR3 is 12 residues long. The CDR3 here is CSVPDRGSGYTF. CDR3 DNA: TGCAGCGTCCCGGACAGGGGAAGTGGCTACACCTTC.

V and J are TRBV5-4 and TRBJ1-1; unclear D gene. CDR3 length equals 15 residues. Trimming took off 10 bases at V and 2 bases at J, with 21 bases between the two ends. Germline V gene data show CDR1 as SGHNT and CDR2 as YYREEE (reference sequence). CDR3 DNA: TGTGCCTCCCAAACATGGAACAGCGAAAACACTGAAGCTTTCTTT. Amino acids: CASQTWNSENTEAFF.

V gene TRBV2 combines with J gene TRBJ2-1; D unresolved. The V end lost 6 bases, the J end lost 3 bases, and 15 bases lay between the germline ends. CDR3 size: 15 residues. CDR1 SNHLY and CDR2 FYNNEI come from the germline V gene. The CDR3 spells CASRSSHYSYNEQFF. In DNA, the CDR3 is TGTGCCAGCAGGTCAAGTCACTATAGCTACAATGAGCAGTTCTTC.

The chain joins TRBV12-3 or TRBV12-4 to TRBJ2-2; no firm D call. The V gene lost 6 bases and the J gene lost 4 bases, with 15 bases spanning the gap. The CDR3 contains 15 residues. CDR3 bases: TGTGCCAGCAGGGTCGACAAGGGTCTCACCGGGGAGCTGTTTTTT. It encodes CASRVDKGLTGELFF.

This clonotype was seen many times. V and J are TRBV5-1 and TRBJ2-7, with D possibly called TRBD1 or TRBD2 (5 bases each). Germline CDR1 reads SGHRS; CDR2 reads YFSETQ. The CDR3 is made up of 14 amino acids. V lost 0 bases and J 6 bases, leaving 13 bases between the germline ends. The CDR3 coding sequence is TGCGCCAGCAGCTTGGGCCGGGGCCTCAGCGAGCAGTACTTC. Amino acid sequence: CASSLGRGLSEQYF.

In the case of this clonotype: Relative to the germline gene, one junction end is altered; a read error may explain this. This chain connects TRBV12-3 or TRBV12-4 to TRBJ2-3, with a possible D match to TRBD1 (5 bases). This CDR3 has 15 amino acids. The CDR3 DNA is TGTGCCAGCAGCTTAAGGGGTAGTCGATCAGATACGGAGTATTTT. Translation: CASSLRGSRSDTEYF.

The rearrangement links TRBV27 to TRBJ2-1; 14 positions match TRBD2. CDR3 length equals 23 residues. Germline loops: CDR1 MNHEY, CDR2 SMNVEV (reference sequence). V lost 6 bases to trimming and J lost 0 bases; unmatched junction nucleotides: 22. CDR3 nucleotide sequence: TGTGCCAGCAGGCCAGGGGGCTCGGGACCGTGGACTAGCGGGGGGAGCTCCTACAATGAGCAGTTCTTC. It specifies CASRPGGSGPWTSGGSSYNEQFF.

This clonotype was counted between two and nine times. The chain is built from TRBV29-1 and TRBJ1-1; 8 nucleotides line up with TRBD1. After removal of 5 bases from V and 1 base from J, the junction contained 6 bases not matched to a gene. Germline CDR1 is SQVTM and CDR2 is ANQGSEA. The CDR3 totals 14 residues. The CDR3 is CSVQPGGPNTEAFF. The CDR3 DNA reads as TGCAGCGTTCAGCCAGGGGGCCCGAACACTGAAGCTTTCTTT.

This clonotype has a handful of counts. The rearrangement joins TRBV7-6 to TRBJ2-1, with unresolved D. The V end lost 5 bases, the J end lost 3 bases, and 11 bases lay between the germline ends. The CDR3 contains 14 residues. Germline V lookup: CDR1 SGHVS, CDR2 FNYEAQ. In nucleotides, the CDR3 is TGTGCCAGCAGCCCCCGACACGGCTACAATGAGCAGTTCTTC. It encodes CASSPRHGYNEQFF.

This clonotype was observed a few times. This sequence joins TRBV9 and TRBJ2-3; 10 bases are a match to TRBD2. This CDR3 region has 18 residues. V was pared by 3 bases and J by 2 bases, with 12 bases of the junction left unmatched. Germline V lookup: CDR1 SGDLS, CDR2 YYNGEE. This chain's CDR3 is CASSATRLSGGYTDTQYF. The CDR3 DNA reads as TGTGCCAGCAGCGCCACCCGACTTAGCGGGGGGTACACAGATACGCAGTATTTT.

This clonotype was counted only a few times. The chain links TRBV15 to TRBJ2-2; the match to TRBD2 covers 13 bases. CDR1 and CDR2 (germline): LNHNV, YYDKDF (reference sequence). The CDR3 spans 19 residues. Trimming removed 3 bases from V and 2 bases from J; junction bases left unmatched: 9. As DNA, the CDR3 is TGTGCCACCAGCAGTTCCAGGACTAGCGGGGGACCAAACACCGGGGAGCTGTTTTTT. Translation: CATSSSRTSGGPNTGELFF.

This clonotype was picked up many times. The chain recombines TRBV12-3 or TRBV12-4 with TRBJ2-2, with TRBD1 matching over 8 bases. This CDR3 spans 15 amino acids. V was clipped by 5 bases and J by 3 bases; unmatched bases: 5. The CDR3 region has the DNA TGTGCCAGCAGTCCGGGACAGGTTTACACCGGGGAGCTGTTTTTT. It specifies CASSPGQVYTGELFF.